These T cell receptor beta chains were read from a single sample in a study of T cell responses to AZD1222 COVID-19 vaccine. Sequencing was performed with immunoSEQ multiplex PCR; in TCRdb, only in-frame clones are kept and a portion is missing. Among 100,000 to 120,000 clones, roughly 82% were seen once, and the ten largest hold around 5.1%. The sample was peripheral blood, taken on day 0 of AZD1222 vaccination. The receptors come from an adult in good health. The CDR3 runs from the conserved cysteine through the conserved F or W. D genes are given only for firm matches. Only some rows state a clone size, as once, few, many or a class for expanded clones.

CDR3 | DNA | size | D | J | V
CASSTHGTEAFF | TGTGCCAGCAGTACTCATGGGACTGAAGCTTTCTTT | NA | NA | TRBJ1-1 | TRBV3-1/TRBV3-2
CASSSTPGELFF | TGTGCCAGCAGTTCGACACCCGGGGAGCTGTTTTTT | once | NA | TRBJ2-2 | TRBV27
CASSIPFYNEQFF | TGTGCCAGTAGTATTCCATTCTACAATGAGCAGTTCTTC | NA | NA | TRBJ2-1 | TRBV19
CASSLTGTPVNSPLHF | TGTGCCAGCAGCCTTACCGGGACTCCTGTTAATTCACCCCTCCACTTT | once | NA | TRBJ1-6 | TRBV7-3
CAWDLLGRNSPLHF | TGTGCCTGGGACCTACTTGGGCGTAATTCACCCCTCCACTTT | few | NA | TRBJ1-6 | TRBV30
CASSLFQSQPQHF | TGTGCCAGCAGCCTTTTCCAGAGTCAGCCCCAGCATTTT | NA | NA | TRBJ1-5 | TRBV11-1
CASSLVGGFYEQYF | TGTGCCAGCAGCTTAGTAGGGGGTTTCTACGAGCAGTACTTC | NA | NA | TRBJ2-7 | TRBV11-2
CASSLARGGAEAFF | TGTGCCAGCAGCTTGGCTCGGGGCGGCGCTGAAGCTTTCTTT | NA | NA | TRBJ1-1 | TRBV5-4
CASRQGTGRSYNSPLHF | TGCGCCAGCAGGCAAGGAACAGGGCGCTCCTATAATTCACCCCTCCACTTT | NA | NA | TRBJ1-6 | TRBV4-1
CASPPGRGRANEQFF | TGTGCCAGCCCCCCGGGCAGGGGGCGAGCCAATGAGCAGTTCTTC | once | TRBD1 | TRBJ2-1 | TRBV6-5
CASSLSTVTDTQYF | TGTGCCAGCAGCTTATCTACGGTTACAGATACGCAGTATTTT | NA | NA | TRBJ2-3 | TRBV7-7
CASLPTGVVRNTEAFF | TGTGCCAGTCTCCCGACAGGGGTTGTCAGGAACACTGAAGCTTTCTTT | NA | TRBD1 | TRBJ1-1 | TRBV19
CASSEDGNQPQHF | TGTGCCAGCAGCGAGGACGGCAATCAGCCCCAGCATTTT | once | NA | TRBJ1-5 | TRBV3-1/TRBV3-2
CASSTLPDNSPLHF | TGTGCCAGCTCCACCCTCCCGGATAATTCACCCCTCCACTTT | few | NA | TRBJ1-6 | TRBV18
CASSQEMGARTEAFF | TGCGCCAGCAGCCAAGAAATGGGGGCAAGAACTGAAGCTTTCTTT | NA | NA | TRBJ1-1 | TRBV4-3
CASSLEAALGGYTF | TGTGCCAGCAGCTTAGAGGCCGCGCTTGGGGGCTACACCTTC | NA | NA | TRBJ1-2 | TRBV7-8
CASSFTGKGTEAFF | TGCGCCAGCAGCTTTACAGGGAAGGGGACTGAAGCTTTCTTT | NA | NA | TRBJ1-1 | TRBV5-1
CASSQALGQGGYTF | TGCGCCAGCAGCCAGGCGCTTGGACAGGGTGGCTACACCTTC | NA | TRBD1 | TRBJ1-2 | TRBV4-3
CASSISGTRSYEQYF | TGTGCCAGTAGTATATCAGGGACCCGCTCCTACGAGCAGTACTTC | NA | NA | TRBJ2-7 | TRBV19
CASSLVAGADTQYF | TGCGCCAGCAGCTTGGTGGCAGGGGCAGATACGCAGTATTTT | NA | NA | TRBJ2-3 | TRBV5-1
CAWAQGAMSPLHF | TGTGCCTGGGCGCAGGGAGCGATGTCACCCCTCCACTTT | NA | NA | TRBJ1-6 | TRBV30
CASSPQGASEKLFF | TGTGCCAGCAGTCCACAGGGGGCCAGTGAAAAACTGTTTTTT | NA | TRBD1 | TRBJ1-4 | TRBV2
CASSQIPSGDQETQYF | TGTGCCAGCTCACAGATCCCTAGCGGGGATCAAGAGACCCAGTACTTC | NA | TRBD2 | TRBJ2-5 | TRBV18
CASSLFGGMNTEAFF | TGTGCCAGCAGCTTATTCGGGGGGATGAACACTGAAGCTTTCTTT | NA | NA | TRBJ1-1 | TRBV7-9
CAIRKDRDSGNTIYF | TGTGCCATTAGAAAGGACAGGGACTCTGGAAACACCATATATTTT | NA | TRBD1 | TRBJ1-3 | TRBV10-3
CASSTTSGGAYEQFF | TGTGCCAGTAGTACCACTAGCGGGGGGGCCTATGAGCAGTTCTTC | NA | TRBD2 | TRBJ2-1 | TRBV19
CASGRNRFEAFF | TGCGCCAGCGGAAGAAACAGGTTCGAGGCTTTCTTT | NA | NA | TRBJ1-1 | TRBV4-1
CASSRPGDNEQFF | TGTGCCAGCAGCAGGCCGGGGGACAATGAGCAGTTCTTC | NA | NA | TRBJ2-1 | TRBV5-4
CASSSQGAYEQYF | TGTGCCAGCAGCTCGCAGGGGGCCTACGAGCAGTACTTC | few | TRBD1 | TRBJ2-7 | TRBV5-4